The clone carrying this TCR beta chain has just a few counts. The antigen remains unidentified. The data originate from a study of cytomegalovirus exposure and HLA in healthy donors. Study-level findings and limits: The study flagged fewer than 200 TCR beta chains as cytomegalovirus-associated.

As for the donors, each was a healthy bone marrow donor. PCR employed 60 Vbeta and 13 Jbeta primers. Using immunoSEQ multiplex PCR, the repertoire was profiled, and TCRdb retains in-frame clones only, with some absent. The table has more than 200,000 clones, 85% to 90% seen once; the top ten hold 1% to 1.5%. The CDR3 covers 15 residues. The V end lost 4 bases, the J end lost 6 bases, and 19 bases lay between the germline ends. CDR1 is SGHRS and CDR2 is YFSETQ in the germline V gene. The receptor was derived from a human donor in good health. V is TRBV5-1 and J is TRBJ1-1, with D maybe TRBD1 (6 bases). Sequences were obtained from PBMCs. The CDR3 loop is CASSPYRDRAPEAFF. CDR3 coding DNA: TGCGCCAGCAGCCCATACAGGGATAGGGCGCCTGAAGCTTTCTTT.